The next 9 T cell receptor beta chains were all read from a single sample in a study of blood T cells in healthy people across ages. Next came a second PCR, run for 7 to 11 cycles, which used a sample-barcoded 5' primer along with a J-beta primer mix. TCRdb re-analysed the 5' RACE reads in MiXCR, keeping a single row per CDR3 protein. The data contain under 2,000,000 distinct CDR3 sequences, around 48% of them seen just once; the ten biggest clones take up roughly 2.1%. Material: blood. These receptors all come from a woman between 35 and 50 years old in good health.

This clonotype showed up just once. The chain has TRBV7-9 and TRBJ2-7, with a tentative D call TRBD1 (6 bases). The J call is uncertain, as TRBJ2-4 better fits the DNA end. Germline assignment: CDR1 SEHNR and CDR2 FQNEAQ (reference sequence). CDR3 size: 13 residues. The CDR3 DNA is TGTGCCAGCAGCTTCGGGACACCGAACATTCAGTACTTC. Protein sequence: CASSFGTPNIQYF.

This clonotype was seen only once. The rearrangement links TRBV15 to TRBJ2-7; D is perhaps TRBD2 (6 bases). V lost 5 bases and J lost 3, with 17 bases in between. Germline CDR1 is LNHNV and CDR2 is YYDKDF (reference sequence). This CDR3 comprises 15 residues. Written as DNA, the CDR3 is TGTGCCACCAGCGGCCGGGACTCGCATTTCTACGAGCAGTACTTC. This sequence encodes CATSGRDSHFYEQYF.

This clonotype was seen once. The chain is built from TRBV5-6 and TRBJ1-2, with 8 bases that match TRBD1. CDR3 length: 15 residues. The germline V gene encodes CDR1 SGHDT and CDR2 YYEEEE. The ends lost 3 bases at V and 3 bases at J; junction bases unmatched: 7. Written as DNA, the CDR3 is TGTGCCAGCAGCTACGGACAGGGTCTTGACTATGGCTACACCTTC. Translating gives CASSYGQGLDYGYTF. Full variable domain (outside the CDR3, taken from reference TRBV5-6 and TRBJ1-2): DAGVTQSPTHLIKTRGQQVTLRCSPKSGHDTVSWYQQALGQGPQFIFQYYEEEERQRGNFPDRFSGHQFPNYSSELNVNALLLGDSALYLCASSYGQGLDYGYTFGSGTRLTVV.

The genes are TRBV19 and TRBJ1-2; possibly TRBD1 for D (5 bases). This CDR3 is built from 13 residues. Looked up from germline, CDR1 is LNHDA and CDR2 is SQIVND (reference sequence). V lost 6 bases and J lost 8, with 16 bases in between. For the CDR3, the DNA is TGTGCCAGTAGACAGGTGCCCTCTGGGGGCTACACCTTC. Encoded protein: CASRQVPSGGYTF.

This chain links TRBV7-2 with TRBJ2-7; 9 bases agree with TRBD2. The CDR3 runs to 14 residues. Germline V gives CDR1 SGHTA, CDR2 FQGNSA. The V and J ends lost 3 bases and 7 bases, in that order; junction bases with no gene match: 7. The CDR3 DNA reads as TGTGCCAGCAGCTTTTTATTGGCGGGGGGGGAGCAGTACTTC. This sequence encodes CASSFLLAGGEQYF. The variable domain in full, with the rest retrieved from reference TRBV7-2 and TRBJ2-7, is GAGVSQSPSNKVTEKGKDVELRCDPISGHTALYWYRQSLGQGLEFLIYFQGNSAPDKSGLPSDRFSAERTGGSVSTLTIQRTQQEDSAVYLCASSFLLAGGEQYFGPGTRLTVT.

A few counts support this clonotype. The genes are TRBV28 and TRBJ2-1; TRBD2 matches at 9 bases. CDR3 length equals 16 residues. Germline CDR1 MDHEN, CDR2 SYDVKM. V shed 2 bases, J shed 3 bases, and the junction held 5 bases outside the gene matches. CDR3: CASSLGGGGVYNEQFF. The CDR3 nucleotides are TGTGCCAGCAGTTTAGGGGGCGGGGGGGTCTACAATGAGCAGTTCTTC.

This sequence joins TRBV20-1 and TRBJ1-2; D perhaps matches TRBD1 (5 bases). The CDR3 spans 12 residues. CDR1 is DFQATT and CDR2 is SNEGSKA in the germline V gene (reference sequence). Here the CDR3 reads CRARVGSEGYTF. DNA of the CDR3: TGCAGGGCCAGGGTTGGGTCGGAGGGCTACACCTTC.

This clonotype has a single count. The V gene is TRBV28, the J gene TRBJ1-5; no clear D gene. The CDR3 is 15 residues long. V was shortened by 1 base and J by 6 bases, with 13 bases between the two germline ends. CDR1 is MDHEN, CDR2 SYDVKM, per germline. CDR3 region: CASSLSSGIRQPQHF. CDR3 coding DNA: TGTGCCAGCAGTTTATCTTCAGGAATTCGTCAGCCCCAGCATTTT.

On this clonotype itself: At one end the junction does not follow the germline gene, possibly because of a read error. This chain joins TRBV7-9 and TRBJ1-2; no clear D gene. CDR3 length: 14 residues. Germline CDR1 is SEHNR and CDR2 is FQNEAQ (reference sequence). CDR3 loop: CASSLEMINYSYTF. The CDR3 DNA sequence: TGTGCCAGCAGCTTAGAAATGATAAACTATAGCTACACCTTC.